The 13 T cell receptor beta chains given below trace back to one sample, sequenced in a study of Ad26.COV2.S vaccination and SARS-CoV-2 variants. Treatment noted: roughly 18 received Ad26.COV2.S at low or high dose, single or two shots; 5 received placebo; per-sample allocation not given. Samples came from day 63 after the first vaccine or placebo injection. TCRdb's copy holds only in-frame clones and misses some; the assay was immunoSEQ multiplex PCR. The sample includes over 450,000 clones, 89% of them seen just once. The source was peripheral blood, collected in a trial of Ad26.COV2.S vaccine versus placebo. These receptors all stem from a person between 18 and 65 years old who received the Ad26.COV2.S COVID-19 vaccine or a placebo.

This chain links TRBV4-1 with TRBJ2-2; TRBD1 aligns across 12 bases. Germline-derived CDR1 and CDR2 are MGHRA and YSYEKL. J lost 6 bases, V lost 0 bases, and 5 bases had no gene match. This CDR3 is 17 amino acids long. CDR3 coding DNA: TGCGCCAGCAGCCAAGAGGGGACAGGGGGCAACGCCGGGGAGCTGTTTTTT. This encodes CASSQEGTGGNAGELFF.

This clone has only a few counts. The genes are TRBV11-2 and TRBJ1-1; possible D gene TRBD1, 6 bases. Germline V lookup: CDR1 SGHAT, CDR2 FQNNGV. V was clipped by 2 bases and J by 4 bases, with 8 bases between them. This CDR3 region has 13 residues. CDR3 protein: CASSLQGSTEAFF. The CDR3 bases are TGTGCCAGCAGCTTACAGGGGTCCACTGAAGCTTTCTTT. The variable domain in full, completed from reference TRBV11-2 and TRBJ1-1, reads EAGVAQSPRYKIIEKRQSVAFWCNPISGHATLYWYQQILGQGPKLLIQFQNNGVVDDSQLPKDRFSAERLKGVDSTLKIQPAKLEDSAVYLCASSLQGSTEAFFGQGTRLTVV.

This sequence joins TRBV5-4 and TRBJ2-3; 8 bases line up with TRBD2. The CDR3 runs 16 residues. V was clipped by 4 bases and J by 2 bases; unmatched bases: 9. Germline V CDR1 and CDR2: SGHNT, YYREEE (reference sequence). The CDR3 spells CASSQGLASLTDTQYF. CDR3 DNA sequence: TGTGCCAGCAGCCAAGGACTAGCCTCACTCACAGATACGCAGTATTTT.

This chain uses TRBV7-9 with TRBJ1-1; D ambiguous. The CDR3 covers 15 residues. V was cut by 2 bases and J by 2 bases, with 12 bases left in between. Germline assignment: CDR1 SEHNR and CDR2 FQNEAQ (reference sequence). CDR3 DNA: TGTGCCAGCAGCTTATCGGTCGGAACCAACACTGAAGCTTTCTTT. The encoded protein is CASSLSVGTNTEAFF. The full variable domain, its missing parts supplied by reference TRBV7-9 and TRBJ1-1, is DTGVSQNPRHKITKRGQNVTFRCDPISEHNRLYWYRQTLGQGPEFLTYFQNEAQLEKSRLLSDRFSAERPKGSFSTLEIQRTEQGDSAMYLCASSLSVGTNTEAFFGQGTRLTVV.

This chain links TRBV6-5 with TRBJ2-3, with TRBD2 matching over 8 bases. The CDR3 runs 13 residues. Germline CDR1 MNHEY, CDR2 SVGAGI. The ends lost 10 bases at V and 3 bases at J; junction bases unmatched: 6. The CDR3 protein is CATLSGSTDTQYF. DNA of the CDR3: TGTGCCACCTTAAGCGGGAGTACAGATACGCAGTATTTT.

The chain carries TRBV18 and TRBJ1-3; D may be TRBD1 (6 bases). This CDR3 has 15 residues. Germline CDR1 reads KGHSH; CDR2 reads LQKENI. V gave up 3 bases and J gave up 0 bases, with 9 bases separating them. The CDR3 DNA reads TGTGCCAGCTCACCCGACAGGTCCTCTGGAAACACCATATATTTT. This sequence encodes CASSPDRSSGNTIYF.

This clone was observed many times. Other DNA sequences from this sample encode an identical CDR3 as well. This chain connects TRBV11-1 to TRBJ1-1, with no clear D. Germline V gene data show CDR1 as SGHAT and CDR2 as FQDESV (reference sequence). This CDR3 comprises 12 residues. Trimming took off 3 bases at V and 3 bases at J, with 5 bases between the two ends. The CDR3, as DNA: TGTGCCAGCAGCTTGAGGCACACTGAAGCTTTCTTT. Its protein product is CASSLRHTEAFF.

This clone was seen just once. This chain joins TRBV18 and TRBJ1-3, with unresolved D. The ends were cut back, 2 bases at V and 0 bases at J, with 5 bases in the middle. The V gene's germline CDR1 is KGHSH and CDR2 LQKENI. The CDR3 has 14 residues. The DNA for the CDR3 is TGTGCCAGCTCACCAGAAAGCTCTGGAAACACCATATATTTT. This sequence encodes CASSPESSGNTIYF. The whole variable domain, remainder taken from reference TRBV18 and TRBJ1-3, is NAGVMQNPRHLVRRRGQEARLRCSPMKGHSHVYWYRQLPEEGLKFMVYLQKENIIDESGMPKERFSAEFPKEGPSILRIQQVVRGDSAAYFCASSPESSGNTIYFGEGSWLTVV.

Only one count was recorded for this clone. This rearrangement joins TRBV12-3 or TRBV12-4 to TRBJ1-2, with TRBD1 matching over 10 bases. The V gene end was trimmed by 6 bases and the J gene end by 6 bases; junction bases not matched to a gene: 1. The CDR3 contains 12 residues. The CDR3 sequence: CASRGTGDGYTF. For the CDR3, the DNA is TGTGCCAGCAGGGGGACAGGGGATGGCTACACCTTC.

The chain recombines TRBV5-1 with TRBJ1-1; no firm D call. Trimming pared 1 base from V and 6 bases from J, leaving 25 bases between. The CDR3 has 18 residues. CDR1 SGHRS and CDR2 YFSETQ come from the germline V gene. The CDR3, as DNA: TGCGCCAGCAGCTTGCTGACCCTCGACTCAGAATTATGGTCTGAAGCTTTCTTT. Translating it yields CASSLLTLDSELWSEAFF.

This clone was counted a single time. The rearrangement uses TRBV15 and TRBJ1-1; D remains unclear. Trimming left V 0 bases short and J 1 base short, with 12 bases between. The CDR3 is 16 amino acids. In germline, CDR1 is LNHNV, CDR2 YYDKDF (reference sequence). CDR3 nucleotide sequence: TGTGCCACCAGCAGAGACAGGCCGCTGGGGAACACTGAAGCTTTCTTT. Translated, it gives CATSRDRPLGNTEAFF.

This clone occurred a few times. This chain joins TRBV19 and TRBJ2-7, with a tentative D call TRBD1 (6 bases). V dropped 10 bases and J dropped 2 bases, with 18 bases sitting between them. The CDR3 consists of 14 residues. The germline CDR1 and CDR2 sequences are LNHDA and SQIVND (reference sequence). The CDR3: CATSMTGIAYEQYF. CDR3 in DNA: TGTGCCACCTCGATGACAGGTATAGCCTACGAGCAGTACTTC.

This chain connects TRBV30 to TRBJ2-5; D unresolved. Trimming left V 4 bases short and J 5 bases short, with 11 bases between. The V gene's germline CDR1 is GTSNPN and CDR2 SVGIG (reference sequence). The CDR3 is made up of 12 amino acids. CDR3 in amino acids: CAWKGQAETQYF. The CDR3 DNA reads as TGTGCCTGGAAGGGCCAGGCGGAGACCCAGTACTTC.